The 18 T cell receptor beta chains listed next were all sequenced from one sample in a study of T cell responses to AZD1222 COVID-19 vaccine. Profiling relied on immunoSEQ multiplex PCR, and the TCRdb table lists in-frame clones only, not all of them. Among 88,000 or so clones listed, 70% to 90% were seen once. The sample here was peripheral blood, taken 28 days after the second AZD1222 dose. These receptors were taken from an adult who received the AZD1222 COVID-19 vaccine.

The chain carries TRBV5-1 and TRBJ2-3; the match to TRBD2 covers 9 bases. Germline V gives CDR1 SGHRS, CDR2 YFSETQ. This CDR3 has 16 residues. With 5 bases clipped from V and 5 bases from J, the junction kept 12 bases outside the gene matches. CDR3 protein: CASRFSGGTFQDTQYF. The DNA for the CDR3 is TGCGCCAGCAGATTTAGCGGGGGTACCTTCCAAGATACGCAGTATTTT.

In this sample, this clone turned up once. The genes are TRBV5-5 and TRBJ2-3, with a possible D match to TRBD1 (7 bases). The germline V gene has CDR1 SGHKS and CDR2 YYEKEE (reference sequence). This CDR3 has 16 residues. V gave up 4 bases and J gave up 5 bases, with 20 bases separating them. In nucleotides, the CDR3 is TGTGCCAGCAGCAGGACGCGTGTCCAGGGGGGAGATACGCAGTATTTT. Residues: CASSRTRVQGGDTQYF.

This clone has just one count. V gene TRBV30 combines with J gene TRBJ1-4, with TRBD1 identical over 9 bases. Looked up from germline, CDR1 is GTSNPN and CDR2 is SVGIG (reference sequence). With V trimmed by 2 bases and J by 7 bases, 17 bases remained unmatched. This CDR3 comprises 18 residues. CDR3 nucleotides: TGTGCCTGGAGTCCCACGGACAGGGGAGGGGGGCTAGGTGAAAAACTGTTTTTT. It specifies CAWSPTDRGGGLGEKLFF.

This clone appeared once. This rearrangement joins TRBV7-9 to TRBJ1-2, with D unclear. V shed 5 bases and J shed 4 bases, with 17 bases lying between them. The germline CDR1 and CDR2 sequences are SEHNR and FQNEAQ (reference sequence). This CDR3 region has 15 residues. The CDR3 spells CASSPGVDLGYGYTF. The CDR3 DNA sequence: TGTGCCAGCAGCCCGGGCGTGGATCTTGGCTATGGCTACACCTTC. Full variable domain (rest looked up from reference TRBV7-9 and TRBJ1-2): DTGVSQNPRHKITKRGQNVTFRCDPISEHNRLYWYRQTLGQGPEFLTYFQNEAQLEKSRLLSDRFSAERPKGSFSTLEIQRTEQGDSAMYLCASSPGVDLGYGYTFGSGTRLTVV.

The rearrangement joins TRBV3-1 (or the pseudogene TRBV3-2) to TRBJ2-5; 8 bases align to TRBD1. The V and J ends lost 6 bases and 5 bases, in that order; junction bases with no gene match: 11. This CDR3 spans 15 amino acids. From germline, CDR1 is LGHDT and CDR2 YNNKEL (reference sequence). The CDR3 here is CASRPRTGLWETQYF. The CDR3 DNA reads TGTGCCAGCAGACCTAGGACAGGGCTGTGGGAGACCCAGTACTTC.

The V gene is TRBV5-1, the J gene TRBJ2-7; 7 positions match TRBD1. Germline loops: CDR1 SGHRS, CDR2 YFSETQ. The ends lost 0 bases at V and 2 bases at J; junction bases unmatched: 5. This CDR3 comprises 15 residues. The CDR3 DNA reads as TGCGCCAGCAGCTTGGCCGGGACAGTTACCTACGAGCAGTACTTC. This translates into CASSLAGTVTYEQYF.

This clone was picked up one time. The chain joins TRBV2 to TRBJ1-3, with D perhaps TRBD1 (6 bases). V dropped 2 bases and J dropped 0 bases, with 11 bases sitting between them. The length of the CDR3 is 16 residues. Germline V lookup: CDR1 SNHLY, CDR2 FYNNEI. CDR3 protein: CASSELGGGSGNTIYF. In DNA, the CDR3 is TGTGCCAGCAGTGAACTCGGAGGGGGCTCTGGAAACACCATATATTTT.

This clone occurred a few times. The J gene is TRBJ1-2, the V gene TRBV27; tentative D call: TRBD1 (6 bases). CDR1 is MNHEY and CDR2 is SMNVEV in the germline V gene (reference sequence). The CDR3 has 13 amino acids. Trimming shortened V by 4 bases and J by 8 bases, and 14 bases separated the two germline ends. CDR3 in DNA: TGTGCCAGCAGTTCGCCCAGGGGCAGGGGCTACACCTTC. It codes for CASSSPRGRGYTF.

The chain is built from TRBV2 and TRBJ2-7; 9 positions agree with TRBD1. The junction had 7 bases not matched to a gene; V was cut back by 5 bases and J by 2 bases. The CDR3 extends over 15 amino acids. Germline loops: CDR1 SNHLY, CDR2 FYNNEI. In nucleotides, the CDR3 is TGTGCCAGCAGTAGGGGGGGGACAGGGACCTACGAGCAGTACTTC. Amino acid sequence: CASSRGGTGTYEQYF. The full variable domain, rest sourced from reference TRBV2 and TRBJ2-7, is EPEVTQTPSHQVTQMGQEVILRCVPISNHLYFYWYRQILGQKVEFLVSFYNNEISEKSEIFDDQFSVERPDGSNFTLKIRSTKLEDSAMYFCASSRGGTGTYEQYFGPGTRLTVT.

The V call is TRBV25-1, the J call TRBJ1-5; D ambiguous. Germline CDR1 reads MGHDK; CDR2 reads SYGVNS. Trimming cost V 4 bases and J 2 bases, with 6 bases left between them. The CDR3 has 13 amino acids. For the CDR3, the DNA is TGTGCCAGCAGTGGGCAGGGCAATCAGCCCCAGCATTTT. This codes for CASSGQGNQPQHF.

The gene calls are TRBV24-1 and TRBJ1-2; no clear D. The CDR3 is made up of 12 amino acids. Trimming left V 1 base short and J 6 bases short, with 5 bases between. The V gene's germline CDR1 is KGHDR and CDR2 SFDVKD. In DNA form, the CDR3 reads TGTGCCACCAGTGATTTAAACGATGGCTACACCTTC. It specifies CATSDLNDGYTF.

The rearrangement uses TRBV4-2 and TRBJ1-2; D call uncertain. The CDR3 runs to 12 residues. In germline, CDR1 is LGHNA, CDR2 YNFKEQ. The germline V and J ends were trimmed by 0 bases and 5 bases, with 4 bases remaining between them. CDR3 residues: CASSQDRYGYTF. CDR3 nucleotide sequence: TGTGCCAGCAGCCAAGACCGGTATGGCTACACCTTC.

The J gene is TRBJ2-7, the V gene TRBV9; D is tentatively TRBD1 or TRBD2 (7 bases each). The V end lost 0 bases, the J end lost 4 bases, and 20 bases lay between the germline ends. Germline CDR1 SGDLS, CDR2 YYNGEE. The CDR3 sequence is 17 residues long. The CDR3 sequence: CASSVGWGRGQLYEQYF. The DNA of the CDR3 is TGTGCCAGCAGCGTAGGATGGGGGAGGGGACAGCTATACGAGCAGTACTTC.

This CDR3 reads CASSIDRDFPPLHF. The CDR3 region has the DNA TGTGCCAGCAGCATAGACAGGGACTTCCCTCCCCTCCACTTT. This chain connects TRBV5-4 to TRBJ1-6, with 7 positions matching TRBD1. The germline V gene encodes CDR1 SGHNT and CDR2 YYREEE (reference sequence). This CDR3 is 14 amino acids long. V was pared by 4 bases and J by 13 bases, with 11 bases of the junction left unmatched.

This chain joins TRBV24-1 and TRBJ1-2, with D perhaps matching TRBD1 (6 bases). Germline CDR1 and CDR2: KGHDR and SFDVKD. This CDR3 is 12 amino acids long. V was shortened by 4 bases and J by 8 bases, with 10 bases between the two germline ends. In DNA, the CDR3 is TGTGCCACCAGTGACAGCCAGGGGGGCTACACCTTC. Encoded protein: CATSDSQGGYTF.

The genes are TRBV11-2 and TRBJ1-2, with 7 nucleotides matching TRBD1. This CDR3 has 13 residues. The germline V gene encodes CDR1 SGHAT and CDR2 FQNNGV. The ends lost 5 bases at V and 8 bases at J; junction bases unmatched: 8. In DNA, the CDR3 is TGTGCCAGCAGCCTGAGACAGGGTAACGGCTACACCTTC. Translating it yields CASSLRQGNGYTF. Using reference TRBV11-2 and TRBJ1-2 for the parts outside the CDR3, the full variable domain is EAGVAQSPRYKIIEKRQSVAFWCNPISGHATLYWYQQILGQGPKLLIQFQNNGVVDDSQLPKDRFSAERLKGVDSTLKIQPAKLEDSAVYLCASSLRQGNGYTFGSGTRLTVV.

The chain combines TRBV19 with TRBJ2-1; 7 nucleotides match TRBD1. V was pared by 7 bases and J by 7 bases, with 19 bases of the junction left unmatched. This CDR3 comprises 17 residues. CDR1 is LNHDA, CDR2 SQIVND, per germline (reference sequence). In DNA, the CDR3 is TGTGCCAGTACCTCTACGACAGGGTATAGGGGTGTGAATGAGCAGTTCTTC. It translates to CASTSTTGYRGVNEQFF.

This clone has just one count. This chain connects TRBV7-9 to TRBJ2-1, with TRBD1 as a possible D gene (5 bases). Germline V gene lookup returns CDR1 SEHNR and CDR2 FQNEAQ (reference sequence). The CDR3 loop spans 12 amino acids. V lost 6 bases, J lost 6 bases, and 9 bases lay in between. CDR3 protein: CASRTTANEQFF. As DNA, the CDR3 is TGTGCCAGCAGGACGACAGCCAATGAGCAGTTCTTC.